This T cell receptor beta chain was profiled in a study of CD8 T cells in ankylosing spondylitis. Per the germline V gene, CDR1 is GTSNPN and CDR2 is SVGIG (reference sequence). The CDR3 has 14 residues. V was pared by 3 bases and J by 3 bases, with 8 bases of the junction left unmatched. This clonotype has only a few counts. TCRdb called the 5' RACE reads again in MiXCR, with one record for every CDR3 protein. The sample shows more than 250,000 distinct CDR3 sequences, roughly 11% of them seen only once. Sequencing was carried out using blood, either unsorted or a sorted T cell fraction (not recorded which). The clonotype originates from a female donor with ankylosing spondylitis or in good health (not recorded which). This sequence joins TRBV30 and TRBJ2-7, with 7 bases matching TRBD1. The CDR3 sequence is CAWSKRGRSYEQYF. CDR3 in DNA: TGTGCCTGGAGCAAGAGGGGGCGCAGCTACGAGCAGTACTTC.